This TCR beta chain stems from a study of T cell changes during pregnancy in multiple sclerosis. Repertoires were generated with immunoSEQ multiplex PCR, while TCRdb's copy carries only in-frame clones and drops some. This sample has over 50,000 clones; 92% occur once, and the top ten carry under 0.7%. J gave up 9 bases and V 1 base, and 12 bases lay outside the gene matches. CDR3 length equals 16 residues. Germline-derived CDR1 and CDR2 are LNHDA and SQIVND (reference sequence). The sequence was collected from a female donor with multiple sclerosis, enrolled in a pregnancy study. Sequences were derived from CD4+ T cells from peripheral blood mononuclear cells, sampled after pregnancy. The rearrangement links TRBV19 to TRBJ2-1; 7 positions agree with TRBD2. The CDR3 DNA sequence: TGTGCCAGTAGTATAGTTTTCGGCGGGAGATGGGGTGAGCAGTTCTTC. This gives the protein CASSIVFGGRWGEQFF.